This T cell receptor (beta chain) was observed in a study of T cell responses to AZD1222 COVID-19 vaccine. Study outcomes and limitations: Dominant at 160-218 and 743-854, vaccine-associated CD4 TCRs also spanned spike. It was only after the peak T cell response that any repertoires were sampled. Clonal diversity was possibly underestimated, and the donors were mostly white British, with more females. Vaccination with two AZD1222 doses was followed by a rise in Spike-specific TCR breadth and depth.

A word on this clone: What it recognizes is unknown.

This CDR3 is built from 16 residues. Trimming took off 3 bases at V and 1 base at J, with 14 bases between the two ends. CDR1 and CDR2 (germline): PRHDT, FYEKMQ (reference sequence). Sequencing was performed with immunoSEQ multiplex PCR; in TCRdb, only in-frame clones are kept and a portion is missing. The sample yields about 120,000 clones, approximately 93% seen once. The origin of this receptor is an adult in good health. The rearrangement links TRBV13 to TRBJ2-3; D gene uncertain. Sequences were derived from peripheral blood, sampled on day 0 of AZD1222 vaccination. The CDR3: CASSFFRLTRTDTQYF. CDR3 DNA: TGTGCCAGCAGCTTCTTTAGACTCACGCGCACAGATACGCAGTATTTT.